This section outlines one T cell receptor (beta chain) sequence together with its context. Its antigen remains unidentified. The time point denotes: blood 4 weeks post-SBRT, at nephrectomy. Treatment denoted: 15 Gy SBRT to primary tumor, nephrectomy 4 weeks later. Nephrectomy followed 15 Gy stereotactic body radiation by 4 weeks. This entry is derived from a study of radiation and T cells in renal cell carcinoma. Study results and limitations: In blood, top tumor clones expanded by 2 weeks, shrinking by 4. Without pretreatment biopsies, baseline tumor clonotype presence was undetermined.

The trim removed 3 bases at V and 7 bases at J, leaving 3 bases unmatched. Germline V gene data show CDR1 as DFQATT and CDR2 as SNEGSKA (reference sequence). CDR3 length: 11 residues. Sequencing was performed with immunoSEQ multiplex PCR; in TCRdb, only in-frame clones are kept and a portion is missing. Among about 77,000 clones listed, approximately 87% were seen once. The chain uses TRBV20-1 and TRBJ2-7; 7 bases fit TRBD2. This specimen consisted of blood, obtained from a patient whose treatment included radiotherapy and nephrectomy. The clonotype was recovered from an older woman with renal cell carcinoma. CDR3 amino acids: CSASRGSEQYF. CDR3 bases: TGCAGTGCTAGCCGCGGGAGTGAGCAGTACTTC.